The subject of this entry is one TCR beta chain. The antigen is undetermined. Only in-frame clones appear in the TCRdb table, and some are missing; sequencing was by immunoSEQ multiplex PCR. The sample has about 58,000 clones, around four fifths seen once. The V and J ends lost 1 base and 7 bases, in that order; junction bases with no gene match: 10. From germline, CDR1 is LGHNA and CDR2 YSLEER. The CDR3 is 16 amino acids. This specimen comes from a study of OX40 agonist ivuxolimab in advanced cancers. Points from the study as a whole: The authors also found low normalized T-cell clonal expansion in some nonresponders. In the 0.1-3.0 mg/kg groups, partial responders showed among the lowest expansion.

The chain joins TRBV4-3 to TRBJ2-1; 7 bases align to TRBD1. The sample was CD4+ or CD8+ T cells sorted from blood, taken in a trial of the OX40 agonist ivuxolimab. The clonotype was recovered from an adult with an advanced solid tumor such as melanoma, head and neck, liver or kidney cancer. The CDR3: CASSQATTGIINEQFF. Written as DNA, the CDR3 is TGCGCCAGCAGCCAAGCGACGACAGGGATAATTAATGAGCAGTTCTTC.